These 23 T cell receptor beta chains originate from one sample sequenced in a study of radiation and T cells in renal cell carcinoma. Method: immunoSEQ multiplex PCR; TCRdb's copy keeps in-frame clones and lacks some. The table shows roughly 120,000 clones, with 80% to 90% occurring only once. Indicated time point: blood 2 weeks post-SBRT. Treatment: 15 Gy SBRT to primary tumor, nephrectomy 4 weeks later. The sequencing here drew on blood, taken from a patient whose treatment included radiotherapy and nephrectomy. These receptors all stem from a woman aged 60-75 years with renal cell carcinoma.

J is TRBJ1-5 and V is TRBV5-1; D is unresolved. CDR3 length: 14 residues. CDR1 and CDR2 from the germline V gene are SGHRS and YFSETQ. Trimming shortened V by 4 bases and J by 5 bases, and 13 bases separated the two germline ends. CDR3 region: CASSPSPNDQPQHF. The CDR3 coding sequence is TGCGCCAGCAGCCCCTCGCCGAACGATCAGCCCCAGCATTTT.

Only one count was recorded for this clone. V usage is TRBV5-5 and J usage is TRBJ2-1; possibly TRBD1 or TRBD2 for D (6 bases each). This CDR3 is built from 15 residues. The germline V gene encodes CDR1 SGHKS and CDR2 YYEKEE (reference sequence). The V end was cut by 7 bases, the J end by 8 bases, with 22 bases between. The CDR3 loop reads CASSSVGGSFDEQFF. The CDR3, as DNA: TGTGCCAGCTCATCCGTAGGGGGGTCTTTCGATGAGCAGTTCTTC.

The rearrangement joins TRBV7-3 to TRBJ2-1, with D possibly being TRBD1 or TRBD2 (5 bases each). The CDR3 runs 15 residues. Germline assignment: CDR1 SGHTA and CDR2 FQGTGA. Trimming cost V 3 bases and J 5 bases, with 14 bases left between them. The CDR3 coding sequence is TGTGCCAGCAGCTTTCCCGGGACGTCGGACAATGAGCAGTTCTTC. Residues: CASSFPGTSDNEQFF. Drawing the rest from reference TRBV7-3 and TRBJ2-1, the complete variable domain is GAGVSQTPSNKVTEKGKYVELRCDPISGHTALYWYRQSLGQGPEFLIYFQGTGAADDSGLPNDRFFAVRPEGSVSTLKIQRTERGDSAVYLCASSFPGTSDNEQFFGPGTRLTVL.

The chain uses TRBV4-3 and TRBJ2-1; TRBD1 aligns across 12 bases. Trimming removed 2 bases from V and 6 bases from J; junction bases left unmatched: 11. Per germline, CDR1 LGHNA and CDR2 YSLEER. CDR3 length equals 18 residues. The chain's CDR3 is CASSQFSAGTGGPNEQFF. As DNA, the CDR3 is TGCGCCAGCAGCCAATTTTCCGCGGGGACAGGGGGCCCCAATGAGCAGTTCTTC.

This clone was seen only once. The genes are TRBV5-5 and TRBJ2-7; D might be TRBD1 or TRBD2, each matching 6 bases. CDR1 and CDR2 from the germline V gene are SGHKS and YYEKEE (reference sequence). CDR3 length: 15 amino acids. V was cut by 0 bases and J by 4 bases, with 14 bases left in between. CDR3 coding DNA: TGTGCCAGCAGCTTGGAAGGGGGAGGTGGGTACGAGCAGTACTTC. This gives the protein CASSLEGGGGYEQYF.

The rearrangement joins TRBV27 to TRBJ1-2; the D is unclear. CDR1 MNHEY and CDR2 SMNVEV come from the germline V gene (reference sequence). Trimming shortened V by 0 bases and J by 3 bases, and 5 bases separated the two germline ends. There are 13 residues in the CDR3. The CDR3 protein is CASSLSSDYGYTF. DNA of the CDR3: TGTGCCAGCAGTTTATCGAGCGACTATGGCTACACCTTC.

CDR3 in DNA: TGTGCCAGCAGCTTGTATGGGTTCGGAGGGGGTCGGACTGAAGCTTTCTTT. Amino acid sequence: CASSLYGFGGGRTEAFF. The chain combines TRBV5-8 with TRBJ1-1, with D perhaps matching TRBD1 (6 bases). Germline V gene sequence: CDR1 SGHTS, CDR2 YDEGEE. V dropped 1 base and J dropped 5 bases, with 21 bases sitting between them. This CDR3 spans 17 amino acids.

This chain connects TRBV6-5 to TRBJ1-2, with D uncertain. There are 15 residues in the CDR3. CDR1 is MNHEY and CDR2 is SVGAGI in the germline V gene. The V end was cut by 0 bases, the J end by 1 base, with 9 bases between. In nucleotides, the CDR3 is TGTGCCAGCAGTTACTCTCTGGGGTTTAACTATGGCTACACCTTC. It specifies CASSYSLGFNYGYTF.

The V gene is TRBV19, the J gene TRBJ1-1, with D possibly being TRBD1 (6 bases). The CDR3 totals 15 residues. Germline CDR1 reads LNHDA; CDR2 reads SQIVND (reference sequence). Trimming left V 2 bases short and J 1 base short, with 11 bases between. CDR3 in amino acids: CASSITGRGNTEAFF. The DNA for the CDR3 is TGTGCCAGTAGTATAACGGGCAGGGGGAACACTGAAGCTTTCTTT.

The chain links TRBV6-5 to TRBJ1-4; TRBD1 might be the D (6 bases). The CDR3 runs 15 residues. Germline V gene lookup returns CDR1 MNHEY and CDR2 SVGAGI. Trimming left V 5 bases short and J 5 bases short, with 15 bases between. This chain's CDR3 is CASSTFRGPNEKLFF. The CDR3 DNA is TGTGCCAGCAGTACGTTCAGGGGACCCAATGAAAAACTGTTTTTT.

This chain links TRBV5-1 with TRBJ2-7, with D perhaps given as TRBD1 or TRBD2 (5 bases each). The CDR3 is made up of 15 amino acids. Deletions cut 4 bases from V and 6 bases from J, with 20 bases between. Per the germline V gene, CDR1 is SGHRS and CDR2 is YFSETQ. The CDR3 region is CASSATGTARGEQYF. DNA of the CDR3: TGCGCCAGCAGCGCAACCGGGACGGCGCGAGGCGAGCAGTACTTC.

This chain links TRBV13 with TRBJ2-5, with D unclear. Between the trimmed V and J ends, which lost 0 bases and 6 bases, there was a span of 17 bases. The V gene's germline CDR1 is PRHDT and CDR2 FYEKMQ (reference sequence). The CDR3 has 16 amino acids. Here the CDR3 DNA reads TGTGCCAGCAGCTTAGGTTCGGCCGGTCCAAGTCAGACCCAGTACTTC. It encodes CASSLGSAGPSQTQYF.

The chain employs TRBV4-1 and TRBJ2-5, with 11 bases identical to TRBD1. CDR3 size: 17 residues. The germline CDR1 and CDR2 sequences are MGHRA and YSYEKL. V was pared by 7 bases and J by 5 bases, with 15 bases of the junction left unmatched. The CDR3 coding sequence is TGCGCCAGCAACGGACAGGGGGCGGACCCGGTTTTGGAGACCCAGTACTTC. This encodes CASNGQGADPVLETQYF.

The chain is built from TRBV7-3 and TRBJ1-1; D remains ambiguous. V dropped 3 bases and J dropped 4 bases, with 12 bases sitting between them. The CDR3 loop spans 14 amino acids. Germline V lookup: CDR1 SGHTA, CDR2 FQGTGA. CDR3 region: CASSLGSGATEAFF. The CDR3 coding sequence is TGTGCCAGCAGCTTGGGTTCGGGTGCCACTGAAGCTTTCTTT. Drawing the rest from reference TRBV7-3 and TRBJ1-1, the complete variable domain is GAGVSQTPSNKVTEKGKYVELRCDPISGHTALYWYRQSLGQGPEFLIYFQGTGAADDSGLPNDRFFAVRPEGSVSTLKIQRTERGDSAVYLCASSLGSGATEAFFGQGTRLTVV.

The chain has TRBV7-2 and TRBJ1-5; D remains ambiguous. The CDR3 runs 16 residues. Germline loops: CDR1 SGHTA, CDR2 FQGNSA. V was shortened by 5 bases and J by 0 bases, with 14 bases between the two germline ends. CDR3 sequence (DNA): TGTGCCAGCAGCCGGACGTGGGATAATAGCAATCAGCCCCAGCATTTT. This encodes CASSRTWDNSNQPQHF. The full variable domain, in which reference TRBV7-2 and TRBJ1-5 provide the parts outside the CDR3, is GAGVSQSPSNKVTEKGKDVELRCDPISGHTALYWYRQSLGQGLEFLIYFQGNSAPDKSGLPSDRFSAERTGGSVSTLTIQRTQQEDSAVYLCASSRTWDNSNQPQHFGDGTRLSIL.

The genes are TRBV5-1 and TRBJ1-2; D is unresolved. The V end was cut by 4 bases, the J end by 1 base, with 5 bases between. CDR1 SGHRS and CDR2 YFSETQ come from the germline V gene. The CDR3 contains 12 residues. CDR3 bases: TGCGCCAGCAGCATCGATAACTATGGCTACACCTTC. It translates to CASSIDNYGYTF. The full variable domain, completed using reference TRBV5-1 and TRBJ1-2, is KAGVTQTPRYLIKTRGQQVTLSCSPISGHRSVSWYQQTPGQGLQFLFEYFSETQRNKGNFPGRFSGRQFSNSRSEMNVSTLELGDSALYLCASSIDNYGYTFGSGTRLTVV.

The chain combines TRBV7-6 with TRBJ1-2; 7 bases align to TRBD1. CDR3 length: 14 amino acids. Germline V gene sequence: CDR1 SGHVS, CDR2 FNYEAQ. The J segment lost 1 base and the V segment lost 5 bases, leaving 4 bases of the junction unmatched. CDR3 nucleotides: TGTGCCAGCAGCCCCCGGGACAGTAACTATGGCTACACCTTC. Translating it yields CASSPRDSNYGYTF.

As for this clone: This may be a read error, as it is one base from a much larger clone. The CDR3, as DNA: TGTGCCAGCAGTTCATCAGGGGCTGGGGCCAACGTCCTGACTTTC. Translating it yields CASSSSGAGANVLTF. The V call is TRBV28, the J call TRBJ2-6, with D perhaps matching TRBD1 (6 bases). Trimming took 4 bases from V and 2 from J, leaving 9 bases between them. The CDR3 totals 15 residues. The germline V gene has CDR1 MDHEN and CDR2 SYDVKM.

The V gene is TRBV19, the J gene TRBJ1-1, with D possibly TRBD1 on 5 matching bases. V was trimmed by 6 bases and J by 0 bases, leaving 8 bases between them. The CDR3 length is 13 residues. From germline, CDR1 is LNHDA and CDR2 SQIVND (reference sequence). CDR3 loop: CASRTTVNTEAFF. The CDR3 coding sequence is TGTGCCAGTAGGACGACAGTGAACACTGAAGCTTTCTTT.

V usage is TRBV4-1 and J usage is TRBJ2-5; possible D gene TRBD1, 6 bases. Germline V CDR1 and CDR2: MGHRA, YSYEKL. The CDR3 has 13 residues. V was clipped by 6 bases and J by 3 bases, with 11 bases between them. The CDR3 reads CASRQQGKETQYF. The CDR3 DNA reads TGCGCCAGCAGGCAACAGGGTAAAGAGACCCAGTACTTC.

This chain connects TRBV5-5 to TRBJ2-3; TRBD2 agrees at 13 bases. Germline values: CDR1 SGHKS, CDR2 YYEKEE (reference sequence). This CDR3 has 17 residues. Trimming at V came to 4 bases and at J to 1 base, leaving 6 bases not matched to a gene. The CDR3 nucleotides are TGTGCCAGCAGCCTGGGACTAGCGGGACAGGGCACAGATACGCAGTATTTT. Translated, it gives CASSLGLAGQGTDTQYF.

This rearrangement joins TRBV5-4 to TRBJ2-5; D not resolved. Trimming stripped 7 bases from V and 0 bases from J, with 13 bases between. Germline-derived CDR1 and CDR2 are SGHNT and YYREEE (reference sequence). The CDR3 runs to 14 residues. This CDR3 is CASSGEEYQETQYF. CDR3 nucleotide sequence: TGTGCCAGCTCCGGAGAGGAGTACCAAGAGACCCAGTACTTC.

The chain combines TRBV6-4 with TRBJ2-1; maybe TRBD2 (7 bases). Per germline, CDR1 MRHNA and CDR2 SNTAGT. The V end lost 4 bases, the J end lost 9 bases, and 16 bases lay between the germline ends. This CDR3 comprises 14 residues. CDR3 in amino acids: CASSVPRGGSEQFF. The CDR3, as DNA: TGTGCCAGCAGTGTCCCTAGGGGGGGAAGTGAGCAGTTCTTC.